These 2 T cell receptor beta chains came from one sample sequenced in a study of vaccination and CD4 T cells after COVID-19. Regarding treatment: approximately nine-day PBMC culture with coronavirus spike peptide pools or control peptides (ViraFEST assay). Antigen specificity for these receptors is unknown. Cultured CD4+ T-cell DNA underwent Oncomine TCR Beta short-read sequencing. Each CDR3 protein is one row after TCRdb ran MiXCR on the PCR reads. Among about 11,000 distinct CDR3 sequences, roughly 58% were seen once, and the ten largest hold 10% to 15%. Material: CD4+ T cells from blood, cultured in vitro. The source of these receptors is a human donor who had recovered from COVID-19.

The chain uses TRBV24-1 and TRBJ2-7; 13 bases match TRBD2. The V gene end was trimmed by 3 bases and the J gene end by 2 bases; junction bases not matched to a gene: 3. The CDR3 length is 16 residues. The germline V gene encodes CDR1 KGHDR and CDR2 SFDVKD. CDR3 amino acids: CATSDVGTSGTYEQYF. CDR3 DNA: TGTGCCACCAGTGATGTTGGGACTAGCGGGACCTACGAGCAGTACTTC.

This clonotype has just a few counts. The V call is TRBV6-2 or TRBV6-3, the J call TRBJ2-6; D not resolved. CDR1 and CDR2 (germline): MNHEY, SVGEGT. Trimming took off 2 bases at V and 0 bases at J, with 5 bases between the two ends. There are 15 residues in the CDR3. CDR3 amino acids: CASSYGLSGANVLTF. The CDR3 nucleotides are TGTGCCAGCAGTTACGGGCTCTCTGGGGCCAACGTCCTGACTTTC.